This T cell receptor (beta chain) was recorded in a study of cytomegalovirus exposure and HLA in healthy donors. At sampling all donors were nominally healthy, likely with unrecorded immune exposures. This clone has just a few counts. The PCR had 60 Vbeta and 13 Jbeta primers. Repertoires were generated with immunoSEQ multiplex PCR, while TCRdb's copy carries only in-frame clones and drops some. The top ten hold 13% to 15% of the sample, which has some 100,000 clones, about 68% seen once. The CDR3 sequence is 15 residues long. Germline assignment: CDR1 SGHNT and CDR2 YENEEA. Deletions cut 5 bases from V and 5 bases from J, with 18 bases between.

The source is a male donor in good health and CMV-seropositive. Sequenced: PBMCs. The chain is built from TRBV11-3 and TRBJ2-5, with a tentative D call TRBD2 (6 bases). CDR3 sequence reads: CASSLSLGGTETQYF. The CDR3 region has the DNA TGTGCCAGCAGCCTTTCGCTGGGCGGGACGGAGACCCAGTACTTC.